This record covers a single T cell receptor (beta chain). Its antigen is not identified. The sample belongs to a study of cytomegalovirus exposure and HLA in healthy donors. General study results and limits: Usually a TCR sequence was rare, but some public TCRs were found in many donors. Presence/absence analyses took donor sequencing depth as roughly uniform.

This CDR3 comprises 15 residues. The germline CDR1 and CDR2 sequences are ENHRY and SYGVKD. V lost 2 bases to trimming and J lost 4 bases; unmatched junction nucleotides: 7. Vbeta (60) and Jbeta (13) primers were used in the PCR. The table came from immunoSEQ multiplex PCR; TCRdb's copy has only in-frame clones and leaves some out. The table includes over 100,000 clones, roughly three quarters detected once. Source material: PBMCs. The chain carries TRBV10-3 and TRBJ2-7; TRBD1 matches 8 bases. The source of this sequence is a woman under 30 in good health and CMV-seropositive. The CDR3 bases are TGTGCCATCAGTGAGCCCCGGACAGGGTATTACGAGCAGTACTTC. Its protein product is CAISEPRTGYYEQYF.